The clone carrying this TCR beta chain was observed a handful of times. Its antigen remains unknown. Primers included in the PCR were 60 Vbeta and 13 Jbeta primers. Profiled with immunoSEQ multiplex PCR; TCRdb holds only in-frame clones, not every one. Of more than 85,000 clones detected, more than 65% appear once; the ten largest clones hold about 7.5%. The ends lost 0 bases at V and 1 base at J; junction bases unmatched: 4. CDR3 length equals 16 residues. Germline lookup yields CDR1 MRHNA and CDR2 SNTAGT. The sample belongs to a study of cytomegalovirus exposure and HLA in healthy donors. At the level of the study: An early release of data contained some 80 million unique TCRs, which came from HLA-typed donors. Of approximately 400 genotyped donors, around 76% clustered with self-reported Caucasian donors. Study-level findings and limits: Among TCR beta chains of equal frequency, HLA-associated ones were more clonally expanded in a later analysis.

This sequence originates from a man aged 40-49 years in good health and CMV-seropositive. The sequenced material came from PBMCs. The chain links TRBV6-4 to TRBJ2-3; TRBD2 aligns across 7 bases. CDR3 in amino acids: CASSDSGTIGTDTQYF. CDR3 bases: TGTGCCAGCAGTGACTCGGGGACTATAGGCACAGATACGCAGTATTTT.